The sequence of this T cell receptor (beta chain) was determined in a study of Tregs in tolerant kidney transplant recipients. Study outcomes and limitations: Biological reproducibility was not directly addressed, but technical replication error appeared minimal. Few patients were studied, so findings need validation in larger groups.

Germline CDR1 is SGHAT and CDR2 is FQNNGV. The CDR3 is 15 residues long. The V and J ends lost 11 bases and 0 bases respectively, with 18 bases between them. Some clones are missing from TCRdb's copy, which holds only in-frame ones; the method was immunoSEQ multiplex PCR. The table lists approximately 260,000 clones, about 86% of them singletons. Note on this clone: Its antigen remains unknown.

Unstimulated regulatory T cells (CD4+CD25+CD127-), CD4+CD25- non-regulatory cells, CD4 and CD8 cells were FACS-sorted from thawed PBMCs. This chain uses TRBV11-2 with TRBJ2-3; D is possibly TRBD2 (5 bases). Material for sequencing was CD4+ T cells from blood. The sequence derives from a human donor in good health. This CDR3 is CAASLGRPSTDTQYF. CDR3 DNA: TGTGCCGCCTCGTTAGGGAGACCTAGCACAGATACGCAGTATTTT.